This is a list of T cell receptor beta chains from one sample in a study of OX40 agonist ivuxolimab in advanced cancers. Measured with immunoSEQ multiplex PCR; TCRdb has only the in-frame clones, and not every one. This table holds 20,000 or so clones, around 80% found once. The source material was CD4+ or CD8+ T cells sorted from blood, sampled in a trial of the OX40 agonist ivuxolimab. The receptors were gathered from an adult with an advanced solid tumor such as melanoma, head and neck, liver or kidney cancer. The CDR3 runs from the conserved cysteine through the conserved F or W. Each record gives: D gene, V gene, J gene, CDR3 protein. A D gene is named only where the DNA matches it firmly.

D gene: TRBD2; V gene: TRBV5-5; J gene: TRBJ2-1; CDR3 protein: CASRPGLAGFNEQFF
D gene: TRBD1; V gene: TRBV4-1; J gene: TRBJ2-1; CDR3 protein: CASSPRTGVNNEQFF
D gene: NA; V gene: TRBV6-9; J gene: TRBJ1-1; CDR3 protein: CASSSPRTNTEAFF
D gene: NA; V gene: TRBV7-7; J gene: TRBJ2-5; CDR3 protein: CASSLGGGSGETQYF
D gene: NA; V gene: TRBV4-1; J gene: TRBJ2-1; CDR3 protein: CASSQGGVEQFF
D gene: NA; V gene: TRBV5-6; J gene: TRBJ2-5; CDR3 protein: CASSWASLMETQYF
D gene: TRBD2; V gene: TRBV2; J gene: TRBJ2-7; CDR3 protein: CASTRLREGRGSYEQYF
D gene: NA; V gene: TRBV2; J gene: TRBJ1-5; CDR3 protein: CASSQGGTAGPQHF
D gene: NA; V gene: TRBV4-1; J gene: TRBJ2-1; CDR3 protein: CASSQDDSYSYNEQFF
D gene: NA; V gene: TRBV30; J gene: TRBJ2-2; CDR3 protein: CAWSVKARTGELFF
D gene: NA; V gene: TRBV11-2; J gene: TRBJ2-1; CDR3 protein: CASSILGNEQFF
D gene: NA; V gene: TRBV7-9; J gene: TRBJ2-3; CDR3 protein: CASRSLIDTQYF
D gene: NA; V gene: TRBV30; J gene: TRBJ1-2; CDR3 protein: CAWRGGIWYGYTF
D gene: NA; V gene: TRBV19; J gene: TRBJ2-7; CDR3 protein: CASSIGRGYEQYF
D gene: NA; V gene: TRBV26; J gene: TRBJ1-1; CDR3 protein: CASGQGLTEAFF
D gene: TRBD1; V gene: TRBV6-6; J gene: TRBJ2-6; CDR3 protein: CASSWDRDSGANVLTF
D gene: NA; V gene: TRBV4-1; J gene: TRBJ1-2; CDR3 protein: CASSQSSAMGYTF
D gene: NA; V gene: TRBV30; J gene: TRBJ2-3; CDR3 protein: CACTAVRTDTQYF
D gene: NA; V gene: TRBV27; J gene: TRBJ2-7; CDR3 protein: CASSLSIWNEQYF
D gene: TRBD2; V gene: TRBV7-9; J gene: TRBJ2-7; CDR3 protein: CASSLEGNGRPYEQYF
D gene: NA; V gene: TRBV30; J gene: TRBJ1-3; CDR3 protein: CATRDSGNTIYF
D gene: TRBD2; V gene: TRBV5-6; J gene: TRBJ2-3; CDR3 protein: CASSRSGRVEDTQYF
D gene: NA; V gene: TRBV2; J gene: TRBJ2-7; CDR3 protein: CASSGWRELDEQYF
D gene: NA; V gene: TRBV6-5; J gene: TRBJ2-4; CDR3 protein: CASSYGGRLFF
D gene: NA; V gene: TRBV6-4; J gene: TRBJ1-5; CDR3 protein: CASSLTGDQPQHF
D gene: NA; V gene: TRBV13; J gene: TRBJ1-1; CDR3 protein: CASSSQRTMNTEAFF
D gene: NA; V gene: TRBV5-6; J gene: TRBJ1-5; CDR3 protein: CASSLVGAGNQPQHF
D gene: NA; V gene: TRBV5-1; J gene: TRBJ2-1; CDR3 protein: CASSFGQSGSNEQFF
D gene: NA; V gene: TRBV27; J gene: TRBJ2-7; CDR3 protein: CASSSRDGTYEQYF
D gene: TRBD2; V gene: TRBV18; J gene: TRBJ2-7; CDR3 protein: CASSPGGAIYEQYF
D gene: NA; V gene: TRBV5-6; J gene: TRBJ2-5; CDR3 protein: CASTQGGGGLQETQYF
D gene: NA; V gene: TRBV25-1; J gene: TRBJ2-5; CDR3 protein: CASSEYEKMQYF
D gene: NA; V gene: TRBV28; J gene: TRBJ1-1; CDR3 protein: CASREVDTEAFF